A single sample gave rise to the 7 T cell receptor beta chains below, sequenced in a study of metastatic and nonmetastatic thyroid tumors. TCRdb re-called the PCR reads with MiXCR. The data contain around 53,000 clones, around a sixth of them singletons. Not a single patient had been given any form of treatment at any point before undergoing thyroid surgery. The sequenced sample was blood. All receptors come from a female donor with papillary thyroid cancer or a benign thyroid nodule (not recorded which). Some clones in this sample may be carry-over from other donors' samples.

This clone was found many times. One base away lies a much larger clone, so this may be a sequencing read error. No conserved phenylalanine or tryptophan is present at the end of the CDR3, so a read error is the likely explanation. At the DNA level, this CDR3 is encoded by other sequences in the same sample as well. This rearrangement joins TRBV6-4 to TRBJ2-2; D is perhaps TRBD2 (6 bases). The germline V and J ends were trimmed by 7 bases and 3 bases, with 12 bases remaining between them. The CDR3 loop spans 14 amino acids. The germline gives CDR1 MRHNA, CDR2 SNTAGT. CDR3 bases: TGTGCCAGCAAGGCGGGACCGGACACCGGGGAGCTGTTTTCT. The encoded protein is CASKAGPDTGELFS.

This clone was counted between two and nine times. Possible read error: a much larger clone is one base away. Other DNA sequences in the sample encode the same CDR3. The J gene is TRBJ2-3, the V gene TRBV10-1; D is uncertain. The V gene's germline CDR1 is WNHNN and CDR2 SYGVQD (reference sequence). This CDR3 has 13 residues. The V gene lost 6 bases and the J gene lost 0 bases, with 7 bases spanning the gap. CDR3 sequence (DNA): TGCGCCAGCAGCCACTCTAGCACAGATACGCAGTATTTT. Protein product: CASSHSSTDTQYF.

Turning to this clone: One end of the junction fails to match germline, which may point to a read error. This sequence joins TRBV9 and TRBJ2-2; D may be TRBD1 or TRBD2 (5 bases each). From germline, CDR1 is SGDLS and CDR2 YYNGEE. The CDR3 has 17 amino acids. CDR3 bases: TGTGCCAGCTGTCGGGATCAGTGCGTAGTAGGGACCGGTGAGCTGTTTTTT. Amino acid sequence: CASCRDQCVVGTGELFF.

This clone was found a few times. In DNA form, the CDR3 reads TGTGCCAGCAGTTTAACGTCTAGGCAGTACTTC. Translation gives CASSLTSRQYF. The rearrangement uses TRBV28 and TRBJ2-7; the D is unclear. CDR1 MDHEN and CDR2 SYDVKM come from the germline V gene. Trimming stripped 2 bases from V and 9 bases from J, with 8 bases between. This CDR3 comprises 11 residues.

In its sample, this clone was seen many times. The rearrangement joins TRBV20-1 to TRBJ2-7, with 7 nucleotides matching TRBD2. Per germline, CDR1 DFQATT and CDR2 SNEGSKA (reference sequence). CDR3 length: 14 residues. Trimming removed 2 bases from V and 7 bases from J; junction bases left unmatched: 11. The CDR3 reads CSARSLADTVEQYF. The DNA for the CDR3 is TGCAGTGCTAGAAGTCTAGCGGACACAGTTGAGCAGTACTTC.

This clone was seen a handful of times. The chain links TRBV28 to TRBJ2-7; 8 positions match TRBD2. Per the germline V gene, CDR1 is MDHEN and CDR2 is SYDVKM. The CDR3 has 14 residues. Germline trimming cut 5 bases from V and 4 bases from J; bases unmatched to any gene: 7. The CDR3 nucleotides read TGTGCCAGCAGTACGAGCGGGAGAATTTACGAGCAGTACTTC. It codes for CASSTSGRIYEQYF.

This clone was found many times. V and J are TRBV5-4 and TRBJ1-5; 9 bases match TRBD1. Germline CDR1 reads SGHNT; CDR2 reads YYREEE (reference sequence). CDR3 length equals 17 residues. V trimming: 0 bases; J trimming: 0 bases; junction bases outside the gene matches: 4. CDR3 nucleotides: TGTGCCAGCAGCTTGGGGGACAGGGTCTATAGCAATCAGCCCCAGCATTTT. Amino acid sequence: CASSLGDRVYSNQPQHF.